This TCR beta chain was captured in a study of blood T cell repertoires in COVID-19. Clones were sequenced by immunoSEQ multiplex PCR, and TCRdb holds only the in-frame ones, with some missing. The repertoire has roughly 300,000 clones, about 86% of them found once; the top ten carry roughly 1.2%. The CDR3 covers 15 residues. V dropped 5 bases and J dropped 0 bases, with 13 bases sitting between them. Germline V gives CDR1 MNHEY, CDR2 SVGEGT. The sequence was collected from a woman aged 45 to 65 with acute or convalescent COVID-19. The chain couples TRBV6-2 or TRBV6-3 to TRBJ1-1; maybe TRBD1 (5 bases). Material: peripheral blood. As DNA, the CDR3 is TGTGCCAGCAGTGCTAGACAGTTTTTGAACACTGAAGCTTTCTTT. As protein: CASSARQFLNTEAFF.